Reported below is one TCR beta chain. Trimming removed 3 bases from V and 4 bases from J, with 16 bases in between. Germline-derived CDR1 and CDR2 are SGHNT and YENEEA. The CDR3 is 16 amino acids. Some clones are missing from TCRdb's copy, which holds only in-frame ones; the method was immunoSEQ multiplex PCR. This table holds about 61,000 clones, approximately 90% found once. The data were obtained in a study of T cell changes during pregnancy in multiple sclerosis. The TCR originated in a female donor in good health, enrolled as a control in a pregnancy study. V usage is TRBV11-3 and J usage is TRBJ2-1, with D hard to call. The sample here was peripheral blood, taken in the first trimester of pregnancy. This chain's CDR3 is CASSLNAMGHYNEQFF. CDR3 nucleotide sequence: TGTGCCAGCAGCTTGAACGCCATGGGCCATTACAATGAGCAGTTCTTC. The whole variable domain, filled in from reference TRBV11-3 and TRBJ2-1, reads EAGVVQSPRYKIIEKKQPVAFWCNPISGHNTLYWYLQNLGQGPELLIRYENEEAVDDSQLPKDRFSAERLKGVDSTLKIQPAELGDSAVYLCASSLNAMGHYNEQFFGPGTRLTVL.